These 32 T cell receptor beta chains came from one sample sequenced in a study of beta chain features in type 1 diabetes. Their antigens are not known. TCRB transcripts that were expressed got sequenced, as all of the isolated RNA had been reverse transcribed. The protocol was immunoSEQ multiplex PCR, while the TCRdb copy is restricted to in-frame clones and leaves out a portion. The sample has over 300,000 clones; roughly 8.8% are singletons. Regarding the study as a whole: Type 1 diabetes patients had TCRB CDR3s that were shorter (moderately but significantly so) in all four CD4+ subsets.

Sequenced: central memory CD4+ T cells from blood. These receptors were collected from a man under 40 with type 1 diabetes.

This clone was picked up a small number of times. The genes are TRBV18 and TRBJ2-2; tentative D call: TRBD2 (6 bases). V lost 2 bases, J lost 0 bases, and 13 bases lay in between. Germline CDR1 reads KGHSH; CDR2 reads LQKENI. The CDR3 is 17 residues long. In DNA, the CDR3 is TGTGCCAGCTCACCAGTTTACGCGGGGACGAACACCGGGGAGCTGTTTTTT. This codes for CASSPVYAGTNTGELFF.

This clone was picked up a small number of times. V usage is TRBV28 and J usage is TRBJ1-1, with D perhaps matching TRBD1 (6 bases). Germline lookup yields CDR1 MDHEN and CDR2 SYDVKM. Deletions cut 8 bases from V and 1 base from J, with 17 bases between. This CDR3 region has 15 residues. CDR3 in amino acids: CASRTGGGANTEAFF. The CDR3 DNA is TGTGCCAGCCGAACGGGAGGGGGGGCGAACACTGAAGCTTTCTTT. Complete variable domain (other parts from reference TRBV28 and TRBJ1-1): DVKVTQSSRYLVKRTGEKVFLECVQDMDHENMFWYRQDPGLGLRLIYFSYDVKMKEKGDIPEGYSVSREKKERFSLILESASTNQTSMYLCASRTGGGANTEAFFGQGTRLTVV.

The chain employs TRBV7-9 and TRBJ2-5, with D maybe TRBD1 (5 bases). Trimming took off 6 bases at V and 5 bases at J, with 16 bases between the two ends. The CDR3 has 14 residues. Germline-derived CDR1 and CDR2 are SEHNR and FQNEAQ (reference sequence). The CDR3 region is CASSTSGLGETQYF. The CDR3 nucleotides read TGTGCCAGCAGTACCTCAGGGCTTGGGGAGACCCAGTACTTC. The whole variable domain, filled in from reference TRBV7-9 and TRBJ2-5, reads DTGVSQNPRHKITKRGQNVTFRCDPISEHNRLYWYRQTLGQGPEFLTYFQNEAQLEKSRLLSDRFSAERPKGSFSTLEIQRTEQGDSAMYLCASSTSGLGETQYFGPGTRLLVL.

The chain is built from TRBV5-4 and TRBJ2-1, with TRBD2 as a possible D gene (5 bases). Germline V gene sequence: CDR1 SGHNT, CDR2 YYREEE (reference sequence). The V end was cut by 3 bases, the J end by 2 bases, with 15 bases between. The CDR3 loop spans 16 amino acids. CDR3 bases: TGTGCCAGCAGCTGGACTGGACGAGCCCCCTACAATGAGCAGTTCTTC. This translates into CASSWTGRAPYNEQFF.

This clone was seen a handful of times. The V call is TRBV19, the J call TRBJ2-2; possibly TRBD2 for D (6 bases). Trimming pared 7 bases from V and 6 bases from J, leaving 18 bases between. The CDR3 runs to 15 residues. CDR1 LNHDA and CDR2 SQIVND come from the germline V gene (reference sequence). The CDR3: CASNPTRVAAGELFF. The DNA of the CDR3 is TGTGCCAGTAACCCCACTCGGGTAGCGGCCGGGGAGCTGTTTTTT.

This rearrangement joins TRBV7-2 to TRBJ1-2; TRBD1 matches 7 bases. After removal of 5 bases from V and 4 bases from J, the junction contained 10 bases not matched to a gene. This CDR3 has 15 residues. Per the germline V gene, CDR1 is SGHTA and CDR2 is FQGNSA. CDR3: CASSRGQDSTYGYTF. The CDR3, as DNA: TGTGCCAGCAGCCGCGGACAGGACTCCACCTATGGCTACACCTTC.

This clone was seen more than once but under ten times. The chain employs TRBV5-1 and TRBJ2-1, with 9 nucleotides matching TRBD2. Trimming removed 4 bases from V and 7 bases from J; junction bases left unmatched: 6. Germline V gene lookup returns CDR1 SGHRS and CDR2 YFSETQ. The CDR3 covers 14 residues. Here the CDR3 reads CASSPSAGGNEQFF. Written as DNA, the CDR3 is TGCGCCAGCAGCCCCTCAGCGGGGGGAAATGAGCAGTTCTTC.

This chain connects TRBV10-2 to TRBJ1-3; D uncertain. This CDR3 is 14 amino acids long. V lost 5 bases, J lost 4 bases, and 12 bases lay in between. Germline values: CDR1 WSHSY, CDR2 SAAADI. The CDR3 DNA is TGCGCCAGCAGTCTACAAAGGACCGGAAACACCATATATTTT. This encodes CASSLQRTGNTIYF.

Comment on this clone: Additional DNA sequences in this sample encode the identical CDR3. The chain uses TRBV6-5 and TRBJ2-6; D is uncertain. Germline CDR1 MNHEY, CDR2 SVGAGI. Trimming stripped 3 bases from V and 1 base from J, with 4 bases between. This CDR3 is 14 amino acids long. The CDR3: CASSYGSGANVLTF. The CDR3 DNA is TGTGCCAGCAGTTATGGGTCTGGGGCCAACGTCCTGACTTTC.

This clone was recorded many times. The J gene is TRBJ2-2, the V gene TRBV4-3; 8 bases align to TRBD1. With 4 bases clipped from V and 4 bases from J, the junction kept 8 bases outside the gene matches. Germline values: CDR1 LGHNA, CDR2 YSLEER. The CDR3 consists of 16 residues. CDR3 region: CASSPRQGSLTGELFF. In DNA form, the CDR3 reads TGCGCCAGCAGCCCACGACAGGGGTCCCTCACCGGGGAGCTGTTTTTT.

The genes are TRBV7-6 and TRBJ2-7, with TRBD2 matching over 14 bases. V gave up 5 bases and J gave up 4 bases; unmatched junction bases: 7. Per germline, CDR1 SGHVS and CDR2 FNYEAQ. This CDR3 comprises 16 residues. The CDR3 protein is CASSVGLAGVGYEQYF. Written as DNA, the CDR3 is TGTGCCAGCAGCGTGGGACTAGCGGGGGTAGGTTACGAGCAGTACTTC.

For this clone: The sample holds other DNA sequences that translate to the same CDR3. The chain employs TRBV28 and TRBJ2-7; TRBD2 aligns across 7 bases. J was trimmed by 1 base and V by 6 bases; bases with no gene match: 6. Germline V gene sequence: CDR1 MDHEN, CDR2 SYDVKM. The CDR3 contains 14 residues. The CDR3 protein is CASSLSGASYEQYF. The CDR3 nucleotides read TGTGCCAGCAGCTTGAGCGGGGCATCCTACGAGCAGTACTTC.

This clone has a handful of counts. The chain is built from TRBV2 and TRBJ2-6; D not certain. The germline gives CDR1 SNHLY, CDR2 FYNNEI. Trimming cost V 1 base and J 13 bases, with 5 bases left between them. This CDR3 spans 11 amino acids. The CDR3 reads CASSEEQVLTF. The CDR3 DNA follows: TGTGCCAGCAGTGAAGAGCAGGTCCTGACTTTC.

This CDR3 reads CAWSVNRGTEAFF. CDR3 bases: TGTGCCTGGAGTGTGAACAGGGGAACTGAAGCTTTCTTT. The J gene is TRBJ1-1, the V gene TRBV30; 7 bases map to TRBD1. Germline V gene sequence: CDR1 GTSNPN, CDR2 SVGIG (reference sequence). V was pared by 0 bases and J by 5 bases, with 3 bases of the junction left unmatched. The CDR3 contains 13 residues.

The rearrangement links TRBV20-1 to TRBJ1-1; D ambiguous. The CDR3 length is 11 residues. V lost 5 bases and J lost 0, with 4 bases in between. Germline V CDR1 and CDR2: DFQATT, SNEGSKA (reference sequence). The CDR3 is CSARMNTEAFF. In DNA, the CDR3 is TGCAGTGCTCGTATGAACACTGAAGCTTTCTTT.

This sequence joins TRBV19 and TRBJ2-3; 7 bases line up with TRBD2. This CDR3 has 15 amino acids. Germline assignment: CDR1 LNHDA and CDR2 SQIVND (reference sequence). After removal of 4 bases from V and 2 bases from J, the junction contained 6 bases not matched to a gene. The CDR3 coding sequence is TGTGCCAGTAGTACCTCTAGCGGAGCCACAGATACGCAGTATTTT. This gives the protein CASSTSSGATDTQYF.

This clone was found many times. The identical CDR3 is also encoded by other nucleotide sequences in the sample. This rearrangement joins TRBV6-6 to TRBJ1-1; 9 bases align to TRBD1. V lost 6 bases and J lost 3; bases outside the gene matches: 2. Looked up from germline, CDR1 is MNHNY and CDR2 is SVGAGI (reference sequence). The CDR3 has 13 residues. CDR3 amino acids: CASRRQGDTEAFF. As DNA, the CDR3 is TGTGCCAGCAGGAGACAGGGGGACACTGAAGCTTTCTTT.

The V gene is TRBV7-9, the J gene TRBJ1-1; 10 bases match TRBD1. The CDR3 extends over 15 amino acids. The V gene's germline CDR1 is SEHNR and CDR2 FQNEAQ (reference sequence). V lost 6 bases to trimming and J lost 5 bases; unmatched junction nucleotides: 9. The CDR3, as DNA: TGTGCCAGCAGTTCACCGGGACAGGGGAAAACTGAAGCTTTCTTT. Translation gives CASSSPGQGKTEAFF.

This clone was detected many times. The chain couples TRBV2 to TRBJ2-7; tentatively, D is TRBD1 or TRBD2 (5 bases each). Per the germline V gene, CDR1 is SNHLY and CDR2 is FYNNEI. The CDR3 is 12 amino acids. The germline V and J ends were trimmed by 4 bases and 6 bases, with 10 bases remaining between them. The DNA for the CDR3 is TGTGCCAGCAGTGCTCAGGGAGCCGAGCAGTACTTC. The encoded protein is CASSAQGAEQYF.

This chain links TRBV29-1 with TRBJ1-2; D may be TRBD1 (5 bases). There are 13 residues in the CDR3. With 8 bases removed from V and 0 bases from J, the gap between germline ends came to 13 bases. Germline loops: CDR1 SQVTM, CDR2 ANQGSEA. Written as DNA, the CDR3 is TGCAGCCTGTCCGGGGGAGCTAACTATGGCTACACCTTC. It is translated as CSLSGGANYGYTF.

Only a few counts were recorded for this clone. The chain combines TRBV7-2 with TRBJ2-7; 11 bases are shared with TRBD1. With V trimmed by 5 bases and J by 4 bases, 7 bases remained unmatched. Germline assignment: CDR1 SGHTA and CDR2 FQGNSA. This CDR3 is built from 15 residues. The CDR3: CASSPDRGREYEQYF. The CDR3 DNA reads TGTGCCAGCAGCCCGGACAGGGGGCGGGAGTACGAGCAGTACTTC.

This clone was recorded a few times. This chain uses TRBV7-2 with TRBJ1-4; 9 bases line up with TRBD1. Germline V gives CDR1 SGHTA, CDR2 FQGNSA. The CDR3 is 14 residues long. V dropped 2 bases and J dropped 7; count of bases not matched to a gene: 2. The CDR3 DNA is TGTGCCAGCAGCTTAACAGGGGGCAGTGAAAAACTGTTTTTT. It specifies CASSLTGGSEKLFF.

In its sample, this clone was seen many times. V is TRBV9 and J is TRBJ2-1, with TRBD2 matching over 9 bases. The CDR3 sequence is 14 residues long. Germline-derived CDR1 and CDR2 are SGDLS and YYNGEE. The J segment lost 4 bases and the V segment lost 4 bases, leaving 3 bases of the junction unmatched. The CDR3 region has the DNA TGTGCCAGCAGCCCGAGCGGGGGGTACAATGAGCAGTTCTTC. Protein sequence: CASSPSGGYNEQFF.

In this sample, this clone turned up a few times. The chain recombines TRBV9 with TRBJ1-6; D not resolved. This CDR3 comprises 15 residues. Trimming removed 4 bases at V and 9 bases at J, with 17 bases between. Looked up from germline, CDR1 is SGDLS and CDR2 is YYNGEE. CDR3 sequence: CASSQSRNFGSPLHF. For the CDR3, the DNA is TGTGCCAGCAGCCAATCGCGAAATTTCGGTTCACCCCTCCACTTT.

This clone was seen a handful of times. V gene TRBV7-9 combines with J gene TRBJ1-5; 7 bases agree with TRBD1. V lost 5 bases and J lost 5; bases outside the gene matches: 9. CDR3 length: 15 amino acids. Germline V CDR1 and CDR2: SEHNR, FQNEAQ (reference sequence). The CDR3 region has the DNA TGTGCCAGCAGCCCAGGGGGGGATGCAGATCAGCCCCAGCATTTT. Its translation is CASSPGGDADQPQHF.

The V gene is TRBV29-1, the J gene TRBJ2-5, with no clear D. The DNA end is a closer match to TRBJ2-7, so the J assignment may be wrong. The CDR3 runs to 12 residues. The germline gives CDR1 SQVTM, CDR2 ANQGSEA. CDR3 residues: CSVVSGTYEQYF. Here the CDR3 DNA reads TGCAGCGTCGTGAGTGGTACCTACGAGCAGTACTTC.

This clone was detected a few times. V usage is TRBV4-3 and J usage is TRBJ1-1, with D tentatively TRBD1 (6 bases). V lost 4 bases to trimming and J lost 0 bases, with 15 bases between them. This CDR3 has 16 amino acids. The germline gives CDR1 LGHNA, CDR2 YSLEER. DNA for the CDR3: TGCGCCAGCAGCCGACGCCTAGGACAGTTGAACACTGAAGCTTTCTTT. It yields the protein CASSRRLGQLNTEAFF.

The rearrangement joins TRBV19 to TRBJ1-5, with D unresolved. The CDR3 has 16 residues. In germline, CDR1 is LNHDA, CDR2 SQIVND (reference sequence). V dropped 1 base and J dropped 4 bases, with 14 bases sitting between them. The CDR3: CASSIGGSRVNQPQHF. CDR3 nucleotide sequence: TGTGCCAGTAGTATAGGAGGATCTAGAGTTAATCAGCCCCAGCATTTT.

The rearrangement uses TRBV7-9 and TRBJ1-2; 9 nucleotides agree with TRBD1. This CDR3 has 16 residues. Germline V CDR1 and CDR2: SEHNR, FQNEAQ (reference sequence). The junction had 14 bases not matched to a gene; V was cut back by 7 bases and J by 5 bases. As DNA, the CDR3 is TGTGCCAGCACCTCATCCGGGACAGGGCCTCGATATGGCTACACCTTC. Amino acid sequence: CASTSSGTGPRYGYTF.

The CDR3 DNA is TGCGCCAGCAGCTTGGGGGGCCTGGGGCAGAACACTGAAGCTTTCTTT. Its protein product is CASSLGGLGQNTEAFF. The chain links TRBV5-1 to TRBJ1-1, with D possibly matching TRBD1 (5 bases). The V gene's germline CDR1 is SGHRS and CDR2 YFSETQ. The CDR3 covers 16 residues. The V end lost 0 bases, the J end lost 1 base, and 13 bases lay between the germline ends. Supplemented by reference TRBV5-1 and TRBJ1-1, the full variable domain reads KAGVTQTPRYLIKTRGQQVTLSCSPISGHRSVSWYQQTPGQGLQFLFEYFSETQRNKGNFPGRFSGRQFSNSRSEMNVSTLELGDSALYLCASSLGGLGQNTEAFFGQGTRLTVV.

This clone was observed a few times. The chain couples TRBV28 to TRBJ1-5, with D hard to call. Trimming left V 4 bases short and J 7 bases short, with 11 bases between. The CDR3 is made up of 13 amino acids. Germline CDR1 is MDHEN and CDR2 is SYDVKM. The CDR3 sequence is CASSWGLGQPQHF. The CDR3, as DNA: TGTGCCAGCAGTTGGGGTCTTGGCCAGCCCCAGCATTTT.

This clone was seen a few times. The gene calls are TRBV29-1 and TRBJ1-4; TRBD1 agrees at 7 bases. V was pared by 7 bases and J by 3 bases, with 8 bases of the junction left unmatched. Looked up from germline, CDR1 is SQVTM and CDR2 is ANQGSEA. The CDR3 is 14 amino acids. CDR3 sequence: CSGLTGVANEKLFF. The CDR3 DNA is TGCAGCGGACTAACAGGGGTAGCTAATGAAAAACTGTTTTTT. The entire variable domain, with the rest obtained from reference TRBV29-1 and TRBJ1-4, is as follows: SAVISQKPSRDICQRGTSLTIQCQVDSQVTMMFWYRQQPGQSLTLIATANQGSEATYESGFVIDKFPISRPNLTFSTLTVSNMSPEDSSIYLCSGLTGVANEKLFFGSGTQLSVL.